The rows below give T cell receptor beta chains drawn from one sample of a study of shared clonotypes between healthy human individuals. Clones were sequenced by immunoSEQ multiplex PCR, and TCRdb holds only the in-frame ones, with some missing. The profile shows fewer than 850,000 clones, 80% to 95% of them singletons. Source material: memory CD8+ T cells from PBMCs. Receptor source: a man aged 18 to 29 in good health. Some clones in this sample may be carry-over from other donors' samples. The CDR3 runs from the conserved cysteine through the conserved F or W. The order of the fields is V gene, clone size, J gene, D gene, CDR3 protein, CDR3 DNA. A D gene is named only where the DNA matches it firmly. Size values are once, few and many counts, or a class for expanded clones, and some rows have none.

TRBV10-2	many	TRBJ2-7	TRBD2	CASSEIQREGYEQYF	TGCGCCAGCAGTGAGATCCAGCGGGAGGGCTACGAGCAGTACTTC
TRBV6-5	.	TRBJ2-1	.	CASSYLSGEGNEQFF	TGTGCCAGCAGTTATTTATCAGGGGAGGGCAATGAGCAGTTCTTC
TRBV15	.	TRBJ2-7	.	CATSREKGQAYEQYF	TGTGCCACCAGCAGAGAGAAAGGACAAGCCTACGAGCAGTACTTC
TRBV2	.	TRBJ1-1	.	CASSERRQAGEAFF	TGTGCCAGCAGTGAGCGGCGGCAGGCCGGTGAAGCTTTCTTT
TRBV21-1	.	TRBJ1-1	.	CASSKVCRDTEAFF	TGTGCCAGCAGCAAAGTGTGCAGGGACACTGAAGCTTTCTTT
TRBV9	.	TRBJ2-2	.	CASSVGLMGTLTGELFF	TGTGCCAGCAGCGTAGGTCTCATGGGAACTCTCACCGGGGAGCTGTTTTTT
TRBV10-2	.	TRBJ2-3	.	CASSSGPSSTDTQYF	TGCGCCAGCAGTAGCGGGCCTTCCTCCACAGATACGCAGTATTTT
TRBV11-2	.	TRBJ2-7	TRBD1	CASSLGTGAAEQYF	TGTGCCAGCAGCCTAGGAACAGGGGCGGCCGAGCAGTACTTC
TRBV6-5	few	TRBJ1-1	.	CASMGGNTEAFF	TGTGCCAGCATGGGTGGGAACACTGAAGCTTTCTTT
TRBV27	.	TRBJ2-7	.	CASSGPYEQYF	TGTGCCAGCTCCGGACCCTACGAGCAGTACTTC
TRBV10-3	many	TRBJ2-1	.	CAIRGSAGSGDEQFF	TGTGCCATCAGGGGGAGCGCGGGATCAGGGGATGAGCAGTTCTTC
TRBV5-5	.	TRBJ2-7	.	CASSLRQAYEQYF	TGTGCCAGCAGCTTGCGCCAGGCCTACGAGCAGTACTTC
TRBV27	.	TRBJ1-5	TRBD1	CASSGRQGDQPQHF	TGTGCCAGCAGTGGAAGACAGGGGGACCAGCCCCAGCATTTT
TRBV5-4	.	TRBJ1-2	TRBD1	CASSSLRDSSSGYTF	TGTGCCAGCAGCTCCCTAAGGGACAGTTCGAGTGGCTACACCTTC
TRBV28	.	TRBJ2-1	TRBD2	CASGSKAGERNNEQFF	TGTGCCAGCGGGTCCAAGGCGGGAGAGAGAAACAATGAGCAGTTCTTC
TRBV5-1	.	TRBJ2-2	TRBD1	CASSSPDRGHNTGELFF	TGCGCCAGCAGCTCCCCGGACAGGGGGCATAACACCGGGGAGCTGTTTTTT
TRBV6-6	.	TRBJ2-4	TRBD1	CASSYPGQPKNIQYF	TGTGCCAGCAGTTACCCGGGACAGCCCAAAAACATTCAGTACTTC
TRBV11-2	once	TRBJ1-3	TRBD1	CASSFPLRGGVGNTIYF	TGTGCCAGCAGCTTCCCACTACGAGGGGGCGTTGGAAACACCATATATTTT
TRBV2	.	TRBJ1-5	.	CASRGGSSNQPQHF	TGTGCCAGTCGAGGAGGGAGCTCCAATCAGCCCCAGCATTTT
TRBV7-9	few	TRBJ2-1	.	CASDSDSSYNEQFF	TGTGCCAGCGATAGCGACAGCTCCTACAATGAGCAGTTCTTC
TRBV13	.	TRBJ2-7	.	CASSLGFRSSYEQYF	TGTGCCAGCAGCTTAGGATTCCGAAGTTCCTACGAGCAGTACTTC
TRBV7-9	few	TRBJ2-1	TRBD2	CASSSKLAGANEQFF	TGTGCCAGCAGCTCAAAGCTAGCGGGAGCCAATGAGCAGTTCTTC
TRBV5-8	.	TRBJ1-1	.	CASSLSWRGTEAFF	TGTGCCAGCAGCTTGTCCTGGAGGGGAACTGAAGCTTTCTTT
TRBV11-2	once	TRBJ1-6	.	CASSPPWRGRDSPLHF	TGTGCCAGCAGCCCCCCATGGAGGGGCAGGGATTCACCCCTCCACTTT
TRBV5-1	.	TRBJ2-5	.	CASSLELGRSQETQYF	TGCGCCAGCAGCTTGGAACTAGGGAGAAGCCAAGAGACCCAGTACTTC
TRBV28	.	TRBJ1-4	.	CASSPNMATNEKLFF	TGTGCCAGCAGCCCCAACATGGCAACTAATGAAAAACTGTTTTTT
TRBV2	.	TRBJ2-5	.	CATFYLGPDGETQYF	TGTGCCACCTTTTACCTAGGTCCCGACGGGGAGACCCAGTACTTC
TRBV4-1	many	TRBJ2-5	TRBD1	CASSQKGQGAGETQYF	TGCGCCAGCAGCCAAAAGGGACAGGGGGCAGGGGAGACCCAGTACTTC
TRBV28	.	TRBJ2-7	.	CASSLMRDEQYF	TGTGCCAGCAGTTTAATGAGGGACGAGCAGTACTTC
TRBV19	.	TRBJ2-7	TRBD2	CASSELAGGPTYEQYF	TGTGCCAGTAGCGAACTAGCGGGAGGGCCCACCTACGAGCAGTACTTC
TRBV28	.	TRBJ2-7	TRBD2	CASSSLAGGNYEQYF	TGTGCCAGCAGTTCGCTAGCGGGAGGGAACTACGAGCAGTACTTC
TRBV30	few	TRBJ1-1	.	CAWSVSHLNTEAFF	TGTGCCTGGAGTGTTTCGCACCTCAACACTGAAGCTTTCTTT
TRBV4-3	few	TRBJ1-2	TRBD1	CASSQDGTGSSGYTF	TGCGCCAGCAGCCAAGACGGGACAGGGAGTTCGGGCTACACCTTC
TRBV29-1	.	TRBJ2-4	.	CSVEGVRTAQGLDIQYF	TGCAGCGTTGAAGGGGTGAGGACGGCGCAGGGTTTGGACATTCAGTACTTC
TRBV5-6	.	TRBJ2-1	TRBD1	CASSLQFLGGDEQFF	TGTGCCAGCAGCTTGCAGTTTCTAGGGGGCGATGAGCAGTTCTTC
TRBV4-1	.	TRBJ2-7	.	CASSPSEEFYEQYF	TGCGCCAGCAGCCCCTCTGAAGAGTTCTACGAGCAGTACTTC
TRBV2	.	TRBJ2-7	TRBD2	CASSDGGVEQYF	TGTGCCAGCAGTGATGGGGGGGTCGAGCAGTACTTC
TRBV28	.	TRBJ1-5	.	CASSLYPGSNQPQHF	TGTGCCAGCAGCCTTTACCCCGGGAGCAATCAGCCCCAGCATTTT
TRBV19	once	TRBJ1-2	TRBD1	CASSTPRDSLYHTF	TGTGCCAGTAGTACCCCTCGGGACAGCCTTTATCACACCTTC
TRBV28	.	TRBJ2-7	TRBD1	CASIGQGYEQYF	TGTGCCAGCATAGGACAGGGCTACGAGCAGTACTTC
TRBV7-9	.	TRBJ1-2	.	CASSWGVPANYGYTF	TGTGCCAGCAGCTGGGGGGTCCCAGCTAACTATGGCTACACCTTC
TRBV28	.	TRBJ2-7	.	CASSPGDYSYEQYF	TGTGCCAGCAGTCCAGGGGATTACTCCTACGAGCAGTACTTC
TRBV7-9	.	TRBJ1-4	.	CASSLEQVESPNEKLFF	TGTGCCAGCAGCTTAGAACAGGTGGAGAGCCCTAATGAAAAACTGTTTTTT
TRBV10-2	.	TRBJ2-2	.	CASSVQAFTGELFF	TGCGCCAGCAGTGTACAGGCCTTCACCGGGGAGCTGTTTTTT